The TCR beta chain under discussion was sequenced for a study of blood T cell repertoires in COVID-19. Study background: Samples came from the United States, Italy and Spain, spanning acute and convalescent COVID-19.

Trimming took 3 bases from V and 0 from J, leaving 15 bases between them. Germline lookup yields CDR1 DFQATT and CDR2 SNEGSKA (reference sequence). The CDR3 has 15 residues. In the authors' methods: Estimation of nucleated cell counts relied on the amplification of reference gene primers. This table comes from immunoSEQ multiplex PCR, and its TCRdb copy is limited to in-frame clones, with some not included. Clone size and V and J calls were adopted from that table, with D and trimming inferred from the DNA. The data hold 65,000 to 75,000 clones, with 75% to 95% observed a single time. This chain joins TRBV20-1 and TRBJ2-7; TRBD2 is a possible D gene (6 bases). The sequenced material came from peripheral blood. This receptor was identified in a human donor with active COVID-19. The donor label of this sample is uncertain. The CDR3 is CSASGRGSGSYEQYF. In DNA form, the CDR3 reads TGCAGTGCTAGTGGCCGGGGTAGCGGCTCCTACGAGCAGTACTTC.